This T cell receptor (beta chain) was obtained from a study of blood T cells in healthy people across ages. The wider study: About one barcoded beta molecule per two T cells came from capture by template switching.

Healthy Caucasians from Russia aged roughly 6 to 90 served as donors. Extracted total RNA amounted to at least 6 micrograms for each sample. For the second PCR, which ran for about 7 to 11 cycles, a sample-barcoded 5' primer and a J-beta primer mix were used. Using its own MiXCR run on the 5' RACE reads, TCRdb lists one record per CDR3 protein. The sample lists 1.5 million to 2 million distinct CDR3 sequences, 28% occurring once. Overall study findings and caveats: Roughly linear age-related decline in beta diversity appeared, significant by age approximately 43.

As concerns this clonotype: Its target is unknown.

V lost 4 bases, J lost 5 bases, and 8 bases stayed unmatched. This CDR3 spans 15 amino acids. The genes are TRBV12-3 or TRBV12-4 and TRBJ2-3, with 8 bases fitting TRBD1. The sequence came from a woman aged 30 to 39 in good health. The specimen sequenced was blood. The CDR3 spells CASSYFQGAGDTQYF. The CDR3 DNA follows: TGTGCCAGCAGTTATTTTCAGGGGGCCGGAGATACGCAGTATTTT.